The 16 T cell receptor beta chains in this list originate from one sample, sequenced in a study of T-cell reconstitution after alpha-beta-depleted transplantation in children. As it was prepared, the TCRbeta library received unique molecular identifiers. TCRdb reprocessed the PCR reads with MiXCR, giving one entry per CDR3 protein. The data hold 670,000 or so distinct CDR3 sequences, with around 12% observed a single time. The material sequenced was PBMCs, taken before TCRalphabeta/CD19-depleted stem cell transplant. Receptors were obtained from a girl aged 2 to 9 with congenital amegakaryocytic thrombocytopenia, due to receive a stem cell transplant.

This clonotype has at least ten counts. The chain recombines TRBV24-1 with TRBJ2-3; D remains unclear. The germline V gene encodes CDR1 KGHDR and CDR2 SFDVKD. Deletions cut 1 base from V and 4 bases from J, with 11 bases between. This CDR3 is built from 15 residues. CDR3 residues: CATSDLSGSSDTQYF. In DNA form, the CDR3 reads TGTGCCACCAGTGATTTATCCGGATCGTCAGATACGCAGTATTTT.

The table lists this clonotype with many counts. This chain connects TRBV27 to TRBJ2-1; D may match TRBD1 or TRBD2 (5 bases each). Germline CDR1 is MNHEY and CDR2 is SMNVEV (reference sequence). This CDR3 is built from 12 residues. The V gene lost 6 bases and the J gene lost 10 bases, with 13 bases spanning the gap. CDR3 sequence reads: CASSSGQLEQFF. The CDR3 nucleotides are TGTGCCAGCAGCTCGGGGCAACTAGAGCAGTTCTTC.

This clonotype has only one observation. The junction differs from germline at one of its ends, possibly a read error. CDR3 sequence reads: CAWSVRGLEALF. The CDR3 nucleotides are TGTGCCTGGAGTGTAAGAGGACTAGAAGCCCTTTTT. V is TRBV30 and J is TRBJ2-3; TRBD2 agrees at 7 bases. CDR3 length: 12 residues. Looked up from germline, CDR1 is GTSNPN and CDR2 is SVGIG (reference sequence).

The table lists this clonotype with many counts. CDR3 region: CASTRPARVGNYGYTF. CDR3 nucleotides: TGTGCCAGCACCCGCCCGGCAAGGGTTGGTAACTATGGCTACACCTTC. This sequence joins TRBV12-3 or TRBV12-4 and TRBJ1-2; D is uncertain. The CDR3 totals 16 residues. The V and J ends lost 7 bases and 1 base respectively, with 19 bases between them.

This clonotype was recorded at least ten times. The chain is built from TRBV20-1 and TRBJ2-2; D call uncertain. The germline V gene has CDR1 DFQATT and CDR2 SNEGSKA (reference sequence). Trimming stripped 4 bases from V and 3 bases from J, with 9 bases between. This CDR3 is 13 amino acids long. CDR3 in amino acids: CSATRVDTGELFF. Here the CDR3 DNA reads TGCAGTGCTACTCGGGTGGACACCGGGGAGCTGTTTTTT.

A note on this clonotype: With a much larger clone just one base away, this may be a read error. No conserved phenylalanine or tryptophan is present at the end of the CDR3, so a read error is the likely explanation. In DNA, the CDR3 is TGTGCCAGCAGCTTAGCCGACAGGTTCCCTATGAACACTGAAGCTTTCTCT. The encoded protein is CASSLADRFPMNTEAFS. The chain uses TRBV7-8 and TRBJ1-1; tentatively, D is TRBD1 (6 bases). The CDR3 consists of 17 residues. V shed 0 bases and J shed 0 bases, with 14 bases lying between them. The germline gives CDR1 SGHVS, CDR2 FQNEAQ.

The CDR3 loop reads CASSYSGTFIPNEQFF. As DNA, the CDR3 is TGTGCCAGCAGTTACTCCGGGACTTTTATTCCTAATGAGCAGTTCTTC. The rearrangement links TRBV6-5 to TRBJ2-1; possibly TRBD2 for D (6 bases). Trimming shortened V by 0 bases and J by 7 bases, and 16 bases separated the two germline ends. CDR1 is MNHEY and CDR2 is SVGAGI in the germline V gene. CDR3 length: 16 amino acids.

This chain links TRBV19 with TRBJ1-2, with 7 bases lining up with TRBD1. The CDR3 length is 13 residues. The J segment lost 3 bases and the V segment lost 9 bases, leaving 7 bases of the junction unmatched. CDR1 and CDR2 (germline): LNHDA, SQIVND (reference sequence). The CDR3 coding sequence is TGTGCCAGCGGGAGGGGGCGGGACTATGGCTACACCTTC. Amino acid sequence: CASGRGRDYGYTF.

The rearrangement uses TRBV19 and TRBJ2-7, with 11 bases that match TRBD1. Germline assignment: CDR1 LNHDA and CDR2 SQIVND (reference sequence). The CDR3 contains 15 residues. Trimming cost V 3 bases and J 0 bases; bases outside gene matches: 1. The CDR3 protein is CASSMGTGGSYEQYF. The CDR3 DNA reads as TGTGCCAGTAGTATGGGGACAGGGGGCTCCTACGAGCAGTACTTC.

This chain joins TRBV5-1 and TRBJ2-5; 11 bases line up with TRBD2. Trimming removed 1 base from V and 2 bases from J; junction bases left unmatched: 4. Germline V CDR1 and CDR2: SGHRS, YFSETQ. The CDR3 is made up of 16 amino acids. The CDR3 reads CASSLYGTSGQETQYF. The CDR3 region has the DNA TGCGCCAGCAGCTTGTATGGGACTAGCGGACAAGAGACCCAGTACTTC.

This clonotype has only a few counts. The chain combines TRBV7-2 with TRBJ1-5; possibly TRBD1 for D (5 bases). With 8 bases removed from V and 6 bases from J, the gap between germline ends came to 17 bases. In germline, CDR1 is SGHTA, CDR2 FQGNSA. This CDR3 is built from 14 residues. The CDR3 region has the DNA TGTGCCAGCGGACAAGTCGGAAGGGCTCAGCCCCAGCATTTT. Translation gives CASGQVGRAQPQHF.

This clonotype was recorded at least ten times. This chain connects TRBV20-1 to TRBJ2-5; 16 positions match TRBD2. The germline V gene has CDR1 DFQATT and CDR2 SNEGSKA (reference sequence). The CDR3 has 18 amino acids. The V and J ends lost 2 bases and 5 bases, in that order; junction bases with no gene match: 11. For the CDR3, the DNA is TGCAGTGCTAGATCTCTCGGGACTAGCGGGAGGGGTAAGGAGACCCAGTACTTC. Amino acid sequence: CSARSLGTSGRGKETQYF.

There are many counts of this clonotype. The V and J genes are TRBV20-1 and TRBJ2-3, with D perhaps TRBD1 or TRBD2 (7 bases each). This CDR3 spans 14 amino acids. The V and J ends lost 5 bases and 0 bases respectively, with 12 bases between them. Germline V gene data show CDR1 as DFQATT and CDR2 as SNEGSKA (reference sequence). Here the CDR3 DNA reads TGCAGTGCTCCCAGGGGGGGCAGCACAGATACGCAGTATTTT. Amino acids: CSAPRGGSTDTQYF.

Of note for this clonotype: One base away lies a much larger clone, so this may be a sequencing read error. The rearrangement uses TRBV5-1 and TRBJ1-1; a possible D gene is TRBD1 (5 bases). Per the germline V gene, CDR1 is SGHRS and CDR2 is YFSETQ. Trimming removed 0 bases at V and 0 bases at J, with 12 bases between. The CDR3 runs 16 residues. CDR3 protein: CASSLAGGSMNTEAFF. The CDR3 bases are TGCGCCAGCAGCTTGGCGGGGGGGAGCATGAACACTGAAGCTTTCTTT.

The V gene is TRBV4-1, the J gene TRBJ1-2; D is perhaps TRBD1 (6 bases). The CDR3 runs 17 residues. The V gene's germline CDR1 is MGHRA and CDR2 YSYEKL. V lost 1 base, J lost 5 bases, and 20 bases lay in between. This CDR3 reads CASSQGVQGTFGYGYTF. CDR3 DNA: TGCGCCAGCAGCCAAGGGGTACAGGGAACCTTCGGGTATGGCTACACCTTC.

This clonotype was seen more than once but under ten times. The rearrangement uses TRBV5-4 and TRBJ2-7; no firm D call. CDR1 and CDR2 (germline): SGHNT, YYREEE (reference sequence). The CDR3 covers 15 residues. V was clipped by 0 bases and J by 0 bases, with 10 bases between them. The CDR3 region is CASSLDSRSSYEQYF. CDR3 coding DNA: TGTGCCAGCAGCTTGGACAGTAGGAGCTCCTACGAGCAGTACTTC.